Listed below are T cell receptor beta chains from one sample, sequenced in a study of T-cell memory formation after mild COVID-19. TCRdb recomputed calls from the 5' RACE reads with MiXCR, one row per CDR3 protein. The sample includes around 140,000 distinct CDR3 sequences, 25% of them seen just once. Sequencing was carried out using PBMCs or a T cell subset sorted from them (not recorded which). The origin of the receptors is an adult woman who had mild COVID-19 (a few samples of this study predate the infection). Cell type and time point are not known. Both conserved end residues are part of each CDR3. D genes are given only for firm matches. Clone size is not always given. Where it is, it says once, few, many or a class for expanded clones.

j_call	v_call	d_call	clone_size	cdr3_aa	cdr3_nt
TRBJ2-1	TRBV6-5	TRBD2	-	CASSYSGLAAYNEQFF	TGTGCCAGCAGTTACTCAGGTCTAGCGGCCTACAATGAGCAGTTCTTC
TRBJ2-7	TRBV2	-	few	CASSSGSNSYEQYF	TGTGCCAGCAGTAGCGGGTCCAACTCCTACGAGCAGTACTTC
TRBJ2-1	TRBV7-9	-	few	CASSPPRGPSYNEQFF	TGTGCCAGCAGCCCGCCGCGGGGGCCCTCCTACAATGAGCAGTTCTTC
TRBJ2-4	TRBV7-8	-	few	CASSLAVMGGFVYF	TGTGCCAGCAGCTTAGCGGTCATGGGGGGTTTTGTGTACTTC
TRBJ2-7	TRBV20-1	-	-	CSASPRVDPYEQYF	TGCAGTGCTAGCCCCCGTGTGGACCCTTACGAGCAGTACTTC
TRBJ2-7	TRBV12-3/TRBV12-4	-	many	CASSLLGDEQYF	TGTGCCAGCAGTTTGCTAGGGGACGAGCAGTACTTC
TRBJ2-1	TRBV12-3/TRBV12-4	TRBD2	-	CASSFMLAGDEQFF	TGTGCCAGCAGTTTTATGTTAGCGGGGGATGAGCAGTTCTTC
TRBJ2-3	TRBV9	TRBD2	few	CASSVAGGNTDTQYF	TGTGCCAGCAGCGTAGCGGGGGGGAACACAGATACGCAGTATTTT
TRBJ2-6	TRBV29-1	TRBD1	-	CSVARDSISGANVLTF	TGCAGCGTCGCCCGGGACAGCATCTCTGGGGCCAACGTCCTGACTTTC
TRBJ2-7	TRBV15	-	-	CATSRGSGGIYEQYF	TGTGCCACCAGCAGAGGAAGTGGGGGGATCTACGAGCAGTACTTC
TRBJ2-3	TRBV7-2	-	few	CASSLDVLRSSTDTQYF	TGTGCCAGCAGCTTAGATGTTTTGCGGTCTAGCACAGATACGCAGTATTTT
TRBJ1-2	TRBV6-5	-	-	CASSSGESNYGYTF	TGTGCCAGCAGTTCTGGGGAGTCTAACTATGGCTACACCTTC
TRBJ2-2	TRBV5-6	-	-	CASSPDPEGELFF	TGTGCCAGCAGCCCGGACCCGGAGGGGGAGCTGTTTTTT
TRBJ1-1	TRBV4-2	-	-	CASSQDQELNTEAFF	TGTGCCAGCAGCCAAGATCAGGAGTTAAACACTGAAGCTTTCTTT
TRBJ2-1	TRBV29-1	TRBD2	few	CSVEVPGLAGSYNEQFF	TGCAGCGTTGAAGTGCCCGGTCTAGCGGGCTCCTACAATGAGCAGTTCTTC
TRBJ2-5	TRBV12-3/TRBV12-4	TRBD2	few	CASSKLAGGPETQYF	TGTGCCAGCAGCAAACTAGCGGGGGGGCCGGAGACCCAGTACTTC
TRBJ2-1	TRBV7-8	-	-	CASSFPGQKHNEQFF	TGTGCCAGCAGCTTCCCCGGACAGAAACACAATGAGCAGTTCTTC
TRBJ2-7	TRBV5-4	-	few	CASSQAIGQSSYEQYF	TGTGCCAGCAGCCAGGCCATCGGTCAAAGCTCCTACGAGCAGTACTTC
TRBJ2-7	TRBV30	-	-	CAWSPGAQVNEQYF	TGTGCCTGGAGTCCGGGGGCGCAAGTCAACGAGCAGTACTTC
TRBJ2-5	TRBV5-1	TRBD1	-	CASSRPGQAQETQYF	TGCGCCAGCAGCAGACCGGGACAGGCTCAAGAGACCCAGTACTTC
TRBJ2-1	TRBV6-2/TRBV6-3	-	many	CASTLPGGDEQFF	TGTGCCAGCACCCTACCGGGCGGAGATGAGCAGTTCTTC
TRBJ2-7	TRBV5-1	-	-	CASSLEIGVYEQYF	TGCGCCAGCAGCTTGGAGATTGGGGTCTACGAGCAGTACTTC
TRBJ2-7	TRBV5-1	TRBD2	-	CASKVLAEGEQYF	TGCGCCAGCAAAGTTCTAGCGGAGGGCGAGCAGTACTTC
TRBJ2-3	TRBV9	-	once	CASSSTRQLGDTQYF	TGTGCCAGCTCCAGTACCCGACAGCTTGGGGATACGCAGTATTTT
TRBJ1-5	TRBV6-2/TRBV6-3	-	-	CASSYEVGSNQPQHF	TGTGCCAGCAGTTACGAGGTGGGGAGCAATCAGCCCCAGCATTTT
TRBJ1-5	TRBV4-1	-	-	CASSQEERANQPQHF	TGCGCCAGCAGCCAAGAAGAACGGGCCAATCAGCCCCAGCATTTT
TRBJ1-1	TRBV20-1	-	few	CSASNSVGNNTEAFF	TGCAGTGCTAGTAACTCAGTAGGGAATAACACTGAAGCTTTCTTT
TRBJ2-7	TRBV9	TRBD2	-	CASSVSSGRPGDEQYF	TGTGCCAGCAGCGTGTCTAGCGGGAGGCCCGGGGACGAGCAGTACTTC
TRBJ2-7	TRBV4-1	TRBD1	-	CASSPSGQGATEQYF	TGCGCCAGCAGCCCTTCGGGACAGGGAGCAACCGAGCAGTACTTC
TRBJ1-2	TRBV13	-	few	CASSPGGGKGYTF	TGTGCCAGCAGCCCGGGGGGGGGAAAGGGCTACACCTTC
TRBJ1-1	TRBV30	-	-	CAWSVGDTEAFF	TGTGCCTGGAGTGTAGGCGACACTGAAGCTTTCTTT
TRBJ1-1	TRBV29-1	-	few	CSATLNTEAFF	TGCAGCGCCACCCTGAACACTGAAGCTTTCTTT
TRBJ1-1	TRBV2	-	-	CADTMPGVDQNTEAFF	TGTGCCGATACCATGCCAGGGGTCGATCAGAACACTGAAGCTTTCTTT
TRBJ1-1	TRBV6-5	-	-	CASSYTRTSPEAFF	TGTGCCAGCAGTTACACTAGGACAAGCCCTGAAGCTTTCTTT
TRBJ2-2	TRBV7-9	TRBD2	few	CASSGGLAGEFSGELFF	TGTGCCAGCAGCGGAGGACTAGCGGGAGAGTTTAGCGGGGAGCTGTTTTTT
TRBJ2-1	TRBV6-2/TRBV6-3	TRBD2	few	CASSLLAGSYNEQFF	TGTGCCAGCAGTTTGCTAGCGGGGTCCTACAATGAGCAGTTCTTC